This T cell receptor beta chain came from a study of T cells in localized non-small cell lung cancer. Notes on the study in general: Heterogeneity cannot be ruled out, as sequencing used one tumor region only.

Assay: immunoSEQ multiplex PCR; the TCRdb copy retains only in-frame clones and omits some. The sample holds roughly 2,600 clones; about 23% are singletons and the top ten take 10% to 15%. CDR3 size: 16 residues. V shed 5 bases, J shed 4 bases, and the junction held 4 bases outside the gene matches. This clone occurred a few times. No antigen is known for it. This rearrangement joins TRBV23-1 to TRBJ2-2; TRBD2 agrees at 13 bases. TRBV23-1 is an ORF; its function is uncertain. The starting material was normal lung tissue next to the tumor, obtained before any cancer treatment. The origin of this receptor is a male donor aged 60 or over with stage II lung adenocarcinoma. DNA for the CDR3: TGCGCCAGCAGTTATGGACTAGCGGGGGCCACCGGGGAGCTGTTTTTT. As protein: CASSYGLAGATGELFF.